Listed below are T cell receptor beta chains from one sample, sequenced in a study of CD8 T cells in Susac syndrome. Via MiXCR, TCRdb re-called the immunoSEQ multiplex PCR reads, giving one row per CDR3 protein. The sample has 150,000 to 200,000 distinct CDR3 sequences; about 93% are singletons. The sample was CD4+ T cells from PBMCs. The receptors shown here come from a human donor in good health. Each CDR3 is given with its conserved first and last residue. Fields, in order: CDR3 protein, CDR3 DNA, V gene, clone size, D gene, J gene. A D gene is named only where the DNA matches it firmly. Clone size appears in some rows only: once, few, many, or a class for an expanded clone.

CDR3: CASSLEGARGTQYF
DNA: TGTGCCAGCAGCTTAGAGGGGGCCCGTGGGACCCAGTACTTC
V: TRBV7-2
size: -
D: TRBD1
J: TRBJ2-5

CDR3: CASSRRNYPDSDTQYF
DNA: TGTGCCAGCAGTCGAAGGAACTACCCGGACTCAGATACGCAGTATTTT
V: TRBV2
size: -
D: -
J: TRBJ2-3

CDR3: CSASREGDMYEQYF
DNA: TGCAGTGCTAGTCGGGAAGGGGACATGTACGAGCAGTACTTC
V: TRBV20-1
size: -
D: -
J: TRBJ2-7

CDR3: CASSQDGVNIQYF
DNA: TGTGCCAGCAGCCAAGATGGGGTGAACATTCAGTACTTC
V: TRBV3-1
size: few
D: -
J: TRBJ2-4

CDR3: CASSGGRLTEAFF
DNA: TGTGCCAGCTCAGGGGGAAGGCTCACTGAAGCTTTCTTT
V: TRBV18
size: -
D: -
J: TRBJ1-1

CDR3: CASQRILLQGNVRDTQYF
DNA: TGCGCCAGCCAGCGAATCCTACTACAGGGGAACGTACGAGATACGCAGTATTTT
V: TRBV23-1
size: -
D: TRBD1
J: TRBJ2-3

CDR3: CASSPGLAGDEQYF
DNA: TGCGCCAGCAGCCCGGGACTAGCGGGGGACGAGCAGTACTTC
V: TRBV5-1
size: few
D: TRBD2
J: TRBJ2-7

CDR3: CASNPGGKPYEQYF
DNA: TGTGCCAGCAACCCCGGGGGCAAACCCTACGAGCAGTACTTC
V: TRBV28
size: -
D: -
J: TRBJ2-7

CDR3: CASSAPGSRAIETQYF
DNA: TGTGCCAGCAGCGCGCCAGGAAGCAGGGCAATAGAGACCCAGTACTTC
V: TRBV11-2
size: once
D: -
J: TRBJ2-5

CDR3: CASSQFRQGADKLGQETQYF
DNA: TGCGCCAGCAGTCAATTCAGACAGGGGGCTGATAAGTTAGGCCAAGAGACCCAGTACTTC
V: TRBV23-1
size: -
D: TRBD1
J: TRBJ2-5

CDR3: CASSFLSISDQPQHF
DNA: TGTGCCAGCAGCTTCCTTTCGATTAGCGATCAGCCCCAGCATTTT
V: TRBV7-2
size: -
D: -
J: TRBJ1-5

CDR3: CASSYDGDSYEQYF
DNA: TGTGCCAGCAGTTACGACGGGGATTCCTACGAGCAGTACTTC
V: TRBV6-5
size: -
D: -
J: TRBJ2-7

CDR3: CASSSRTGVGVTEAFF
DNA: TGTGCCAGCAGCAGTCGGACAGGGGTGGGTGTGACTGAAGCTTTCTTT
V: TRBV7-8
size: -
D: TRBD1
J: TRBJ1-1

CDR3: CASNRVTGELFF
DNA: TGTGCCAGCAACAGGGTGACCGGGGAGCTGTTTTTT
V: TRBV5-6
size: -
D: -
J: TRBJ2-2

CDR3: CSAKGTSGAYNEQFF
DNA: TGCAGTGCTAAGGGGACTAGCGGGGCCTACAATGAGCAGTTCTTC
V: TRBV20-1
size: -
D: TRBD2
J: TRBJ2-1

CDR3: CASSRPNTGELFF
DNA: TGTGCCAGCAGTCGGCCGAACACCGGGGAGCTGTTTTTT
V: TRBV7-2
size: -
D: -
J: TRBJ2-2

CDR3: CSALREFTEAFF
DNA: TGCAGCGCGCTAAGGGAGTTTACTGAAGCTTTCTTT
V: TRBV29-1
size: -
D: -
J: TRBJ1-1

CDR3: CSSQLGGGTDTQYF
DNA: TGCAGCTCCCAGCTTGGGGGGGGCACAGATACGCAGTATTTT
V: TRBV29-1
size: -
D: TRBD2
J: TRBJ2-3

CDR3: CASSRTSGPNNEQFF
DNA: TGTGCCAGCAGCCGGACTAGCGGACCGAACAATGAGCAGTTCTTC
V: TRBV7-9
size: -
D: TRBD2
J: TRBJ2-1

CDR3: CASSLRGGSTDTQYF
DNA: TGTGCCAGCAGCTTGCGGGGGGGGAGCACAGATACGCAGTATTTT
V: TRBV7-2
size: -
D: TRBD2
J: TRBJ2-3

CDR3: CASSLSPGGYGYTF
DNA: TGCGCCAGCAGCTTATCCCCAGGGGGCTATGGCTACACCTTC
V: TRBV5-1
size: once
D: TRBD1
J: TRBJ1-2

CDR3: CASSQEFVGGMTDTQYF
DNA: TGTGCCAGCAGCCAAGAATTTGTAGGGGGGATGACAGATACGCAGTATTTT
V: TRBV3-1
size: -
D: -
J: TRBJ2-3

CDR3: CAIMAGGDQPQHF
DNA: TGTGCCATCATGGCAGGGGGGGATCAGCCCCAGCATTTT
V: TRBV10-3
size: -
D: TRBD1
J: TRBJ1-5

CDR3: CASSDDTEAFF
DNA: TGTGCCAGCAGTGATGACACTGAAGCTTTCTTT
V: TRBV7-9
size: few
D: -
J: TRBJ1-1

CDR3: CASSLGTSGAGGTQYF
DNA: TGTGCCAGCAGTCTAGGGACTAGCGGGGCGGGGGGGACCCAGTACTTC
V: TRBV6-1
size: -
D: TRBD2
J: TRBJ2-5

CDR3: CASSDISETQYF
DNA: TGTGCCAGCAGTGATATTTCGGAGACCCAGTACTTC
V: TRBV25-1
size: -
D: -
J: TRBJ2-5

CDR3: CASTSGASSYEQYF
DNA: TGTGCCAGCACTAGCGGGGCCTCTTCCTACGAGCAGTACTTC
V: TRBV11-1
size: once
D: TRBD2
J: TRBJ2-7

CDR3: CASSQGNRGHQPQHF
DNA: TGTGCCAGCAGCCAGGGAAACAGGGGGCATCAGCCCCAGCATTTT
V: TRBV3-1
size: -
D: TRBD1
J: TRBJ1-5

CDR3: CASTPWGGTEAFF
DNA: TGTGCCAGCACCCCTTGGGGGGGCACTGAAGCTTTCTTT
V: TRBV9
size: -
D: -
J: TRBJ1-1

CDR3: CASSFTDTITEAFF
DNA: TGCGCCAGCAGCTTTACGGATACCATCACTGAAGCTTTCTTT
V: TRBV5-1
size: -
D: -
J: TRBJ1-1

CDR3: CASSPEPGQVYSPLHF
DNA: TGCGCCAGCAGCCCAGAGCCGGGACAGGTCTATTCACCCCTCCACTTT
V: TRBV5-1
size: -
D: TRBD1
J: TRBJ1-6

CDR3: CSARKSGAFTQETQYF
DNA: TGCAGTGCTAGAAAATCCGGGGCGTTTACACAAGAGACCCAGTACTTC
V: TRBV20-1
size: -
D: -
J: TRBJ2-5

CDR3: CASSPPGTSVYNEQFF
DNA: TGTGCCAGCTCACCGCCCGGGACTAGCGTCTACAATGAGCAGTTCTTC
V: TRBV18
size: -
D: TRBD2
J: TRBJ2-1

CDR3: CASSYRPEVPTEAFF
DNA: TGTGCCAGCAGTTACCGCCCCGAGGTACCCACTGAAGCTTTCTTT
V: TRBV6-5
size: -
D: -
J: TRBJ1-1

CDR3: CASSLGGGAENEQFF
DNA: TGTGCCAGCAGCTTGGGAGGGGGGGCAGAGAATGAGCAGTTCTTC
V: TRBV5-6
size: -
D: -
J: TRBJ2-1

CDR3: CASSLEAREAYEQYF
DNA: TGCGCCAGCAGCTTGGAGGCAAGGGAAGCCTACGAGCAGTACTTC
V: TRBV5-1
size: once
D: -
J: TRBJ2-7

CDR3: CASSQSGGGTGELFF
DNA: TGTGCCAGCAGCCAGAGCGGGGGAGGCACCGGGGAGCTGTTTTTT
V: TRBV7-3
size: -
D: TRBD2
J: TRBJ2-2

CDR3: CSAGLTYEQYF
DNA: TGCAGTGCGGGACTGACCTACGAGCAGTACTTC
V: TRBV20-1
size: once
D: -
J: TRBJ2-7

CDR3: CSAIPGMGYGYTF
DNA: TGCAGTGCTATTCCGGGGATGGGCTATGGCTACACCTTC
V: TRBV20-1
size: -
D: -
J: TRBJ1-2

CDR3: CASSFGATTNEKLFF
DNA: TGTGCCAGCAGCTTCGGGGCAACAACTAATGAAAAACTGTTTTTT
V: TRBV7-9
size: -
D: -
J: TRBJ1-4

CDR3: CASSYRAGRNQPQHF
DNA: TGTGCCAGCAGTTATCGGGCAGGACGCAATCAGCCCCAGCATTTT
V: TRBV6-6
size: -
D: -
J: TRBJ1-5

CDR3: CAISDHTAGAYEQYF
DNA: TGTGCCATCAGTGATCACACAGCGGGCGCCTACGAGCAGTACTTC
V: TRBV10-3
size: -
D: -
J: TRBJ2-7

CDR3: CASSERQTTNYNEQFF
DNA: TGTGCCAGCAGTGAACGTCAGACTACAAACTACAATGAGCAGTTCTTC
V: TRBV2
size: -
D: -
J: TRBJ2-1

CDR3: CASSAGQDRLYGYTF
DNA: TGTGCCAGTAGTGCCGGACAGGATCGACTTTATGGCTACACCTTC
V: TRBV19
size: once
D: TRBD1
J: TRBJ1-2

CDR3: CASSKAGTPAANEQFF
DNA: TGTGCCAGTAGTAAGGCCGGGACTCCTGCAGCCAATGAGCAGTTCTTC
V: TRBV19
size: -
D: -
J: TRBJ2-1

CDR3: CSARVGGASETQYF
DNA: TGCAGTGCTAGAGTTGGCGGGGCCTCAGAGACCCAGTACTTC
V: TRBV20-1
size: -
D: -
J: TRBJ2-5

CDR3: CASSLRDTGNTIYF
DNA: TGTGCCAGCAGCTTGAGGGACACCGGAAACACCATATATTTT
V: TRBV5-6
size: -
D: -
J: TRBJ1-3

CDR3: CASSLRDRGPAFF
DNA: TGTGCCAGCAGCTTAAGGGACAGGGGACCCGCTTTCTTT
V: TRBV7-2
size: -
D: TRBD1
J: TRBJ1-1

CDR3: CAWSTGQTNTEAFF
DNA: TGTGCCTGGAGTACAGGACAGACGAACACTGAAGCTTTCTTT
V: TRBV30
size: -
D: -
J: TRBJ1-1

CDR3: CASSTVLGYTF
DNA: TGTGCCAGCAGTACGGTTCTTGGCTACACCTTC
V: TRBV25-1
size: -
D: -
J: TRBJ1-2